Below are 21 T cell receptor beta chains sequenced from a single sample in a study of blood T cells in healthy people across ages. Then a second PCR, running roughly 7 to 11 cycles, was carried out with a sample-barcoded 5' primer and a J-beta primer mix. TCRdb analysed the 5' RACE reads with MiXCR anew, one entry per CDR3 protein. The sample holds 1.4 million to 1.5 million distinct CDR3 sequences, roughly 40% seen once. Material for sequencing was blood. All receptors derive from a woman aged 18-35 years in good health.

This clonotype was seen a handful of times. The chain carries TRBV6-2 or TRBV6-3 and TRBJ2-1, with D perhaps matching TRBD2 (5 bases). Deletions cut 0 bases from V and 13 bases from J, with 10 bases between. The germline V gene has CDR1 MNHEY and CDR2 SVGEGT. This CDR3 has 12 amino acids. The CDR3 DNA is TGTGCCAGCAGTTACTCGGAGGTCGACCAGTTCTTC. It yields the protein CASSYSEVDQFF.

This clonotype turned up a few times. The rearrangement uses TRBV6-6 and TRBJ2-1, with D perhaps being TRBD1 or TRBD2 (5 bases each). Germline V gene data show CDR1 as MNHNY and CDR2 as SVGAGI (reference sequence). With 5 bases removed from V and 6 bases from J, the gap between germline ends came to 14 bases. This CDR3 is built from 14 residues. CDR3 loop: CASSRGTETNEQFF. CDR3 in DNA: TGTGCCAGCAGTAGAGGGACGGAAACCAATGAGCAGTTCTTC.

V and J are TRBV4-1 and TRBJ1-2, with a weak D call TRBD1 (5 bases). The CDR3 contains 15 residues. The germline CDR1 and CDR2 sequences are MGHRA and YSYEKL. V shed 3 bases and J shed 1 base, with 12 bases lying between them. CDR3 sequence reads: CASSQASGINYGYTF. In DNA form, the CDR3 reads TGCGCCAGCAGCCAGGCTTCAGGGATTAACTATGGCTACACCTTC.

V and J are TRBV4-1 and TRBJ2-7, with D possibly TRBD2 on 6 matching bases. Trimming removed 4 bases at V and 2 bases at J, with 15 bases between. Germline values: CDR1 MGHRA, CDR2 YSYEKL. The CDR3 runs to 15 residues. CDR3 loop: CASSPGDFPTYEQYF. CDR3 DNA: TGCGCCAGCAGCCCGGGGGACTTCCCAACCTACGAGCAGTACTTC.

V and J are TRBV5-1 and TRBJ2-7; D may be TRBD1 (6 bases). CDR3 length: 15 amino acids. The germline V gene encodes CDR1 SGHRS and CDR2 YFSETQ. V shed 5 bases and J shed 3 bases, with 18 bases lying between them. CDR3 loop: CASRPSGTLSYEQYF. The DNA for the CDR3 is TGCGCCAGCAGGCCTTCCGGGACACTTAGCTACGAGCAGTACTTC.

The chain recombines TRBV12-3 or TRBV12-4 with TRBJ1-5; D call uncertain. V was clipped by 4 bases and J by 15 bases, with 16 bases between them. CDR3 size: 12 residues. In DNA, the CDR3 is TGTGCCAGCAGTTCGGTCACCCGTCCGTCGCATTTT. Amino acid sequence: CASSSVTRPSHF.

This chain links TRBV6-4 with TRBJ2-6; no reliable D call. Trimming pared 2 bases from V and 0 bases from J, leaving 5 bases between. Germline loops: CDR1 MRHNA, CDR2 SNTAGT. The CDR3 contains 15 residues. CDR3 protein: CASSDLVSGANVLTF. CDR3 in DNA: TGTGCCAGCAGTGACCTAGTCTCTGGGGCCAACGTCCTGACTTTC.

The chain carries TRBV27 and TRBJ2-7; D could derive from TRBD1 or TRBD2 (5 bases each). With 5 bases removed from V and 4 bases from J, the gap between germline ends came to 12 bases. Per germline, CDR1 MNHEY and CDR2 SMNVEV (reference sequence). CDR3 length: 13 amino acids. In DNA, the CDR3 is TGTGCCAGCAGTCGGGGACCCGGTTACGAGCAGTACTTC. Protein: CASSRGPGYEQYF.

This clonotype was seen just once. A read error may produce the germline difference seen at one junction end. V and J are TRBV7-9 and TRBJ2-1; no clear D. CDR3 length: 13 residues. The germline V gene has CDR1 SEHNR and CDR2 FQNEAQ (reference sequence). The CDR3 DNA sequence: TGTACCAGCAGCCCCCTCATGGTCTATGAGCAGTTCTTC. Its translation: CTSSPLMVYEQFF.

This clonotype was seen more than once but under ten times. The CDR3 protein is CASSDRGRGSYEQYF. CDR3 bases: TGTGCCAGCAGTGACAGGGGGCGCGGGTCCTACGAGCAGTACTTC. This chain connects TRBV27 to TRBJ2-7, with 10 bases aligning to TRBD1. Trimming cost V 5 bases and J 1 base; bases outside gene matches: 5. This CDR3 has 15 amino acids. Germline lookup yields CDR1 MNHEY and CDR2 SMNVEV (reference sequence).

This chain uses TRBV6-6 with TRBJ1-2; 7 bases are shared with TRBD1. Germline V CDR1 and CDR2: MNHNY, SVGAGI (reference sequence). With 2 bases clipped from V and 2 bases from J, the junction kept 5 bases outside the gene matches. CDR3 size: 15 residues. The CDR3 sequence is CASSYPGQPNYGYTF. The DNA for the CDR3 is TGTGCCAGCAGTTACCCGGGACAGCCCAACTATGGCTACACCTTC.

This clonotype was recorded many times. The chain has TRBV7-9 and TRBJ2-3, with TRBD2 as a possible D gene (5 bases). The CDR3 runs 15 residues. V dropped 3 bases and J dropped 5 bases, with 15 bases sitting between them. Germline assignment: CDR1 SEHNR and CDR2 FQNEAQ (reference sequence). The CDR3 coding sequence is TGTGCCAGCAGCTTCGGGGAGTTTGAGCGAGATACGCAGTATTTT. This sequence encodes CASSFGEFERDTQYF.

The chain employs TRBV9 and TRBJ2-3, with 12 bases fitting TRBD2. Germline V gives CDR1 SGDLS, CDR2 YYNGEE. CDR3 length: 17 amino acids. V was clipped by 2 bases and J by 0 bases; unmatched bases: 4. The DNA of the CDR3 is TGTGCCAGCAGCGTCGGGACTAGCGGGTTTAGCACAGATACGCAGTATTTT. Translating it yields CASSVGTSGFSTDTQYF.

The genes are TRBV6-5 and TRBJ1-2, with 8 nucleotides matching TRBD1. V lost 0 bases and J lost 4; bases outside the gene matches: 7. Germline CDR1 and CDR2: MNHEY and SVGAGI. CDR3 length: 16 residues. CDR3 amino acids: CASSYSRQGLSYGYTF. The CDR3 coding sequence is TGTGCCAGCAGTTACTCGAGACAGGGGCTTTCCTATGGCTACACCTTC.

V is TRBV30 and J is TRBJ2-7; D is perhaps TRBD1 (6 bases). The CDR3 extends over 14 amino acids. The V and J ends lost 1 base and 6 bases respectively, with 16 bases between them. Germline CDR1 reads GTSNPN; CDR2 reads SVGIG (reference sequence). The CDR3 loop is CAWSGPSLGGEQYF. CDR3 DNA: TGTGCCTGGAGTGGCCCATCTTTAGGGGGCGAGCAGTACTTC.

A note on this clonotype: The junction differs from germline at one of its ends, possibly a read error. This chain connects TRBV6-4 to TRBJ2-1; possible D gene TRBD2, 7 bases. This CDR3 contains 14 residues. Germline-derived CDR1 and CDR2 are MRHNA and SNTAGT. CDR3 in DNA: TGTGCCAGCACCATTCCCCCAGGGGAGGGTGAGCAGTTTTTC. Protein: CASTIPPGEGEQFF.

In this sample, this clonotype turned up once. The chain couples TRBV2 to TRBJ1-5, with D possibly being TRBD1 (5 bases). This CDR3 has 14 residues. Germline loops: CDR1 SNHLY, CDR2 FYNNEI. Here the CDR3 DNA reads TGTGCTTGGGGGGACGGACCGCTCAATCAGCCCCAGCATTTT. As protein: CAWGDGPLNQPQHF.

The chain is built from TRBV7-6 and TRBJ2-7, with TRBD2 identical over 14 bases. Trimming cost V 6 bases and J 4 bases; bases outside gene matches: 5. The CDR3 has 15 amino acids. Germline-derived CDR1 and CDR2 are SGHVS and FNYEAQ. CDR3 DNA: TGTGCCAGCAGTCCGGGACTAGCGGGAGAGTACGAGCAGTACTTC. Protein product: CASSPGLAGEYEQYF.

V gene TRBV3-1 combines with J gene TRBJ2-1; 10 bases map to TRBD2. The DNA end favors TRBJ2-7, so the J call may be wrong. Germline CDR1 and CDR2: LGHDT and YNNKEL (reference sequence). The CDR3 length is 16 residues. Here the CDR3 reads CASSFTTSGRYNEQYF. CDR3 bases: TGTGCCAGCAGCTTCACGACTAGCGGGCGATACAATGAGCAGTACTTC.

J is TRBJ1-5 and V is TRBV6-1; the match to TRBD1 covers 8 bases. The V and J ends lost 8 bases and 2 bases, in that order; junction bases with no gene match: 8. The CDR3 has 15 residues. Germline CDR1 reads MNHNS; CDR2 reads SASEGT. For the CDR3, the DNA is TGTGCCAGCTTTTCGGGACAGGCAGGCAATCAGCCCCAGCATTTT. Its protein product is CASFSGQAGNQPQHF.

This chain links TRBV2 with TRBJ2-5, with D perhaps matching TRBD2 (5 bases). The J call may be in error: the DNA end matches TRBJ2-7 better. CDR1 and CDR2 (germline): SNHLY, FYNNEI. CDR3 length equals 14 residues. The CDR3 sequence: CASTLEASTYEQYF. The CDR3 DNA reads TGTGCCAGCACCCTAGAGGCTAGCACGTACGAGCAGTACTTC.